What follows are 5 T cell receptor beta chains derived from one specimen sequenced in a study of patients and donors after allogeneic stem cell transplantation. TCRdb re-analysed the RT-PCR reads in MiXCR, keeping a single row per CDR3 protein. The repertoire holds 190,000 or so distinct CDR3 sequences, with around 40% as singletons. The sample comprised blood, either unsorted or a sorted T cell fraction (not recorded which). These TCRs come from a human donor who was either an allogeneic HSCT recipient or a stem cell or donor lymphocyte infusion donor (not recorded which). It is not recorded whose cells these are; they may come from a transplant donor.

V is TRBV19 and J is TRBJ1-1; D possibly corresponds to TRBD1 (5 bases). This CDR3 has 18 amino acids. The germline gives CDR1 LNHDA, CDR2 SQIVND (reference sequence). V was shortened by 6 bases and J by 4 bases, with 27 bases between the two germline ends. For the CDR3, the DNA is TGTGCCAGTAGCACACTCCGTAGGCGGAGGGACGGTGCCACTGAAGCTTTCTTT. Translating it yields CASSTLRRRRDGATEAFF.

This chain connects TRBV7-2 to TRBJ1-2; 9 nucleotides line up with TRBD1. Germline V lookup: CDR1 SGHTA, CDR2 FQGNSA. The V gene end was trimmed by 2 bases and the J gene end by 3 bases; junction bases not matched to a gene: 16. CDR3 length: 19 residues. CDR3 in amino acids: CASSLFLRATDRGDYGYTF. DNA of the CDR3: TGTGCCAGCAGCTTATTCTTAAGGGCGACGGACAGGGGTGACTATGGCTACACCTTC.

This clonotype has just a few counts. The chain recombines TRBV7-2 with TRBJ1-2; D remains unclear. The germline V gene has CDR1 SGHTA and CDR2 FQGNSA. The CDR3 spans 13 residues. Between the trimmed V and J ends, which lost 5 bases and 8 bases, there was a span of 15 bases. CDR3 loop: CASSIYTGLGYTF. The CDR3 DNA sequence: TGTGCCAGCAGCATTTACACCGGGCTGGGCTACACCTTC. Using reference TRBV7-2 and TRBJ1-2 for the parts outside the CDR3, the full variable domain is GAGVSQSPSNKVTEKGKDVELRCDPISGHTALYWYRQSLGQGLEFLIYFQGNSAPDKSGLPSDRFSAERTGGSVSTLTIQRTQQEDSAVYLCASSIYTGLGYTFGSGTRLTVV.

The table lists this clonotype with many counts. J is TRBJ2-1 and V is TRBV5-1; 9 nucleotides align to TRBD2. The length of the CDR3 is 16 residues. V dropped 0 bases and J dropped 5; count of bases not matched to a gene: 6. Per germline, CDR1 SGHRS and CDR2 YFSETQ. The CDR3 DNA follows: TGCGCCAGCAGCTTGGCGGGTAGCGGGGGTAACAATGAGCAGTTCTTC. Protein product: CASSLAGSGGNNEQFF.

This clonotype was observed a few times. The genes are TRBV20-1 and TRBJ2-3; TRBD2 agrees at 12 bases. The CDR3 consists of 16 residues. The germline V gene has CDR1 DFQATT and CDR2 SNEGSKA (reference sequence). The junction had 8 bases not matched to a gene; V was cut back by 5 bases and J by 2 bases. The CDR3 coding sequence is TGCAGTGCTGGATCTCTAGCGGGGGGGATCACAGATACGCAGTATTTT. Protein sequence: CSAGSLAGGITDTQYF.